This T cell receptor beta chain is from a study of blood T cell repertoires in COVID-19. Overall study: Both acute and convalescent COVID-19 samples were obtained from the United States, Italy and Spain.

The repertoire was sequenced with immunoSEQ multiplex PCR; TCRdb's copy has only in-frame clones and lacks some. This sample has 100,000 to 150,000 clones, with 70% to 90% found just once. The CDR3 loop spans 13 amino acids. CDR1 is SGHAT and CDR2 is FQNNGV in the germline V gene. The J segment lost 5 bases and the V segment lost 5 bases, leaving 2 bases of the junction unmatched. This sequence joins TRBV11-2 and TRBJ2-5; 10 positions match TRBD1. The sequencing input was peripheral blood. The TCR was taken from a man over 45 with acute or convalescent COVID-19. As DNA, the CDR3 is TGTGCCAGCAGCCAGGACAGGGGGGAGACCCAGTACTTC. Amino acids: CASSQDRGETQYF. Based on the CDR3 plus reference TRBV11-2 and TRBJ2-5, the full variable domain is EAGVAQSPRYKIIEKRQSVAFWCNPISGHATLYWYQQILGQGPKLLIQFQNNGVVDDSQLPKDRFSAERLKGVDSTLKIQPAKLEDSAVYLCASSQDRGETQYFGPGTRLLVL.